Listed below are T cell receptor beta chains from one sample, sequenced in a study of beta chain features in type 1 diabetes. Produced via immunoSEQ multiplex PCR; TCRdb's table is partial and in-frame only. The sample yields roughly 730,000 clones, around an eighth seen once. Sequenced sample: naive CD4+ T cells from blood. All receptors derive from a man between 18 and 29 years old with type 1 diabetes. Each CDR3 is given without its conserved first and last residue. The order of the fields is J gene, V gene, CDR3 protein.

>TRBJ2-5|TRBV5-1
ASSFGGQTYQETQY
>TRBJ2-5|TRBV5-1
ASSLLGADQETQY
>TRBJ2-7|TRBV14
ASSQVQVSYEQY
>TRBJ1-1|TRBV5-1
ASSLGDRDTEAF
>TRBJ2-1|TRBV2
ASTLEGQRSSYNEQF
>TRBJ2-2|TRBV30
AWRGLRNTGELF
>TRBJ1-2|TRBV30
AWSVQGGVNYGYT
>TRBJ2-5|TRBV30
AWRGQGGSETQY
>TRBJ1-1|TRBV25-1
ASTPGGLNTEAF
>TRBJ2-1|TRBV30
AWQTGGSYNEQF
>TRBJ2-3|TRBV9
ASSLRTGGTTDTQY
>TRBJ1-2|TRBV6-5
ASTKDSNYGYT
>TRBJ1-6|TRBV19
ASSTSTGYNSPLH
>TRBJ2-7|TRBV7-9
ASSLRQGVTYEQY
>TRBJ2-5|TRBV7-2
ASSLGGRETQY
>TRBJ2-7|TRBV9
ASSVAPGKVYEQY
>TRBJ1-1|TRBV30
AWSVRGNTEAF
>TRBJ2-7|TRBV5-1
ASSLAITYEQY
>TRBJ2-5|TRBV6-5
ASSSSSGGLETQY
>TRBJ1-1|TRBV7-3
ASSPTGMNTEAF
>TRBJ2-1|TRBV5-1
ASSLERQGFLF
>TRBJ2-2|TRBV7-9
ASSPAIGELF
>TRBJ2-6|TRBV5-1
ASSLTAGGANVLT
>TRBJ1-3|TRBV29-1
SASPTMSGNTIY
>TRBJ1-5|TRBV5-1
ASSSSGGNQPQH
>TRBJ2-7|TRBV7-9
ASSFRGGDPTPYEQY
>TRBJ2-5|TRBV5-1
ASSSGTAQETQY
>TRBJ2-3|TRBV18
ASSPPVVSTDTQY
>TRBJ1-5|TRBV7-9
ASSNGLSNQPQH
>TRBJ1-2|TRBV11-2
ASSPMGSYGYT
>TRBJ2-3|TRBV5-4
ASSLASTDTQY
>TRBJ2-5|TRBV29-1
SARTGGQETQY
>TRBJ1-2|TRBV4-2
ASSQDKQNLYGYT
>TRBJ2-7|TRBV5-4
ASSARTGGVGEQY
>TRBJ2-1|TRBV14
ASSPAGGSYNEQF
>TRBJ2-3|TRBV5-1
ASSLGGQYTDTQY
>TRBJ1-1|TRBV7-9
ASSRGTEAF
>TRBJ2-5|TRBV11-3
ASSRGETQY
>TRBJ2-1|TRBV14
ASSRFGGLAGNEQF
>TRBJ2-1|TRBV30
AWSVSSRGPSV
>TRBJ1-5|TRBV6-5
ASGTGGSNQPQH
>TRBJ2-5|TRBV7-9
ASSWGLQGGETQY
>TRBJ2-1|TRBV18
ASSPPTRYNEQF
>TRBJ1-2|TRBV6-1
ASSEGGTPRGYGYT
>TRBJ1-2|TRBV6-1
AKRDRGNGYT
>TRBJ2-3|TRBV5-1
ASSLGPGTDTQY
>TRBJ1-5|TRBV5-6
ASSPGLGQGIQPQH
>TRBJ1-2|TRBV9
ASSRLAANYGYT
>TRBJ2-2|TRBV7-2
ASSLGGLNTGELF
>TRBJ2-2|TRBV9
ASSVGGLINTGELF
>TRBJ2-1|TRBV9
ASSVAGTPGFDEQF
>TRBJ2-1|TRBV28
ASSSHPGRDSYNEQF
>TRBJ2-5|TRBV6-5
ASSLREPAATQY
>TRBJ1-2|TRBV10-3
AISGLRDNYGYT
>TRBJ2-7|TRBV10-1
ASTLGPEYEQY